Each of the 12 T cell receptor beta chains below was sequenced from the same sample in a study of blood T cell repertoires in COVID-19 (dated by TCRdb to the early 2020s). The method was the immunoSEQ multiplex PCR assay. TCRdb mirrors the immuneACCESS table, restricted to in-frame sequences. Some clones are absent from its copies; in checked studies, under half trace to an unresolved V gene, and the reason for the others is unknown. Within this sample are about 210,000 clones, with 84% of them counted one time only. Of the sample, about 10% is held by the ten largest clones. The sequencing input was peripheral blood. The origin of the receptors is a man aged 45-65 years with active or convalescent COVID-19.

As concerns this clone: Other DNA sequences in the sample encode the same CDR3. The chain links TRBV7-2 to TRBJ2-5, with no clear D. The CDR3 totals 12 residues. Per germline, CDR1 SGHTA and CDR2 FQGNSA. V lost 1 base and J 5 bases, leaving 5 bases between the germline ends. The CDR3 nucleotides read TGTGCCAGCAGCTTAGTTCGGGAGACCCAGTACTTC. Its protein product is CASSLVRETQYF.

V is TRBV6-5 and J is TRBJ1-3; TRBD1 agrees at 7 bases. The J segment lost 2 bases and the V segment lost 2 bases, leaving 3 bases of the junction unmatched. The CDR3 has 15 residues. Germline V lookup: CDR1 MNHEY, CDR2 SVGAGI. The CDR3 here is CASSYDREAGNTIYF. CDR3 nucleotide sequence: TGTGCCAGCAGTTACGACAGGGAAGCTGGAAACACCATATATTTT.

The V and J genes are TRBV29-1 and TRBJ1-1; a weak D match, TRBD1 (6 bases). The CDR3 contains 15 residues. The germline V gene encodes CDR1 SQVTM and CDR2 ANQGSEA. V shed 5 bases and J shed 4 bases, with 20 bases lying between them. CDR3 loop: CSVYPTGFWSTEAFF. The CDR3 bases are TGCAGCGTTTACCCTACAGGGTTTTGGAGCACTGAAGCTTTCTTT. Looking up the rest from reference TRBV29-1 and TRBJ1-1 gives the full variable domain: SAVISQKPSRDICQRGTSLTIQCQVDSQVTMMFWYRQQPGQSLTLIATANQGSEATYESGFVIDKFPISRPNLTFSTLTVSNMSPEDSSIYLCSVYPTGFWSTEAFFGQGTRLTVV.

This rearrangement joins TRBV5-6 to TRBJ1-5, with 7 positions matching TRBD1. J was trimmed by 5 bases and V by 2 bases; bases with no gene match: 4. The germline V gene encodes CDR1 SGHDT and CDR2 YYEEEE. CDR3 length: 14 amino acids. The CDR3 region is CASSFRGTYQPQHF. The CDR3 bases are TGTGCCAGCAGCTTCAGGGGGACATATCAGCCCCAGCATTTT.

The V gene is TRBV7-8, the J gene TRBJ1-2; the match to TRBD1 covers 7 bases. The germline CDR1 and CDR2 sequences are SGHVS and FQNEAQ. This CDR3 has 17 residues. Unmatched junction bases numbered 13, after V lost 4 bases and J lost 2 bases. CDR3 protein: CASSSSSYRGLNYGYTF. The CDR3 DNA follows: TGTGCCAGCAGCTCCTCCTCCTACAGGGGCCTAAACTATGGCTACACCTTC.

This clone has a handful of counts. The gene calls are TRBV19 and TRBJ1-2; 7 bases match TRBD1. Per the germline V gene, CDR1 is LNHDA and CDR2 is SQIVND (reference sequence). V shed 5 bases and J 3 bases; nucleotides not matched to a gene: 9. This CDR3 comprises 15 residues. CDR3 DNA: TGTGCCAGTAGTGAGACAGGGCCGCTGGACTATGGCTACACCTTC. Residues: CASSETGPLDYGYTF.

This chain joins TRBV7-8 and TRBJ2-1; 14 bases are shared with TRBD2. CDR1 is SGHVS, CDR2 FQNEAQ, per germline. Trimming cost V 5 bases and J 0 bases; bases outside gene matches: 12. This CDR3 comprises 20 residues. In nucleotides, the CDR3 is TGTGCCAGCAGCACCCCTAACGGGACTAGCGGGAGATACTCCTACAATGAGCAGTTCTTC. Amino acid sequence: CASSTPNGTSGRYSYNEQFF.

The chain employs TRBV7-9 and TRBJ2-1, with 7 bases identical to TRBD1. There are 16 residues in the CDR3. Germline loops: CDR1 SEHNR, CDR2 FQNEAQ (reference sequence). V was pared by 5 bases and J by 4 bases, with 11 bases of the junction left unmatched. The CDR3 here is CASSDLRDSLYNEQFF. DNA of the CDR3: TGTGCCAGCAGCGACCTCCGGGACAGCCTTTACAATGAGCAGTTCTTC.

In regard to this clone: This sample also contains other DNA sequences that code for the same CDR3. This sequence joins TRBV18 and TRBJ1-2, with D perhaps TRBD1 (6 bases). In germline, CDR1 is KGHSH, CDR2 LQKENI. V lost 0 bases and J 5 bases, leaving 10 bases between the germline ends. The CDR3 has 14 residues. CDR3 in amino acids: CASSPPDRDYGYTF. In DNA form, the CDR3 reads TGTGCCAGCTCACCACCGGACAGAGATTATGGCTACACCTTC.

The genes are TRBV4-2 and TRBJ2-2, with TRBD1 matching 7 bases. This CDR3 spans 16 amino acids. Germline lookup yields CDR1 LGHNA and CDR2 YNFKEQ. V shed 3 bases, J shed 0 bases, and the junction held 4 bases outside the gene matches. CDR3 residues: CASSHEGTANTGELFF. Written as DNA, the CDR3 is TGTGCCAGCAGCCATGAGGGGACAGCGAACACCGGGGAGCTGTTTTTT.

This chain joins TRBV7-2 and TRBJ1-5; 9 nucleotides align to TRBD1. V shed 5 bases, J shed 6 bases, and the junction held 5 bases outside the gene matches. CDR3 length: 14 residues. Germline V gives CDR1 SGHTA, CDR2 FQGNSA. The CDR3 spells CASSRDRVSQPQHF. Here the CDR3 DNA reads TGTGCCAGCAGCAGGGACAGGGTGAGTCAGCCCCAGCATTTT.

This clone was found once. The CDR3 here is CASSFEGGDSPLHF. CDR3 DNA sequence: TGCGCCAGCAGCTTCGAAGGGGGCGATTCACCCCTCCACTTT. The genes are TRBV5-1 and TRBJ1-6; 7 bases are shared with TRBD1. Germline V gene data show CDR1 as SGHRS and CDR2 as YFSETQ. The V gene end was trimmed by 2 bases and the J gene end by 8 bases; junction bases not matched to a gene: 4. The CDR3 has 14 amino acids.